The clone carrying this TCR beta chain showed up many times. This sample was taken from a study of human T cells and chemical hapten exposure. As to time point: patch test 3, about 24 weeks after DPC sensitization. The treatment is: therapeutic diphenylcyclopropenone sensitization with weekly scalp DPC. Patients had alopecia, were aged 18 to 70, and were not pregnant. The starting material, unfractionated whole blood, was used for total RNA extraction. Germline CDR1 MNHEY, CDR2 SVGEGT. The CDR3 length is 16 residues. V was clipped by 5 bases and J by 5 bases, with 19 bases between them. As the library was built, unique molecular identifiers were attached to individual cDNA molecules. TCRdb itself ran the RACE reads through MiXCR, one entry per CDR3 protein. The sample yields around 70,000 distinct CDR3 sequences, 11% seen once.

The chain joins TRBV6-2 or TRBV6-3 to TRBJ2-1; tentatively, D is TRBD2 (6 bases). The clonotype originates from a woman aged 50 to 65 with alopecia areata. Some clones in this sample may be carry-over from other donors' samples. This sample comprised whole blood, obtained in connection with sensitization to the hapten diphenylcyclopropenone (DPC). CDR3 region: CASSTILRTTHNEQFF. CDR3 nucleotide sequence: TGTGCCAGCAGTACTATCCTCAGGACTACACACAATGAGCAGTTCTTC.